The T cell receptor beta chain under discussion was sequenced for a study of cytomegalovirus exposure and HLA in healthy donors. This clone was found once. CDR3 length: 11 residues. V lost 8 bases and J 4 bases, leaving 9 bases between the germline ends. Germline CDR1 and CDR2: MDHEN and SYDVKM. The primer mix had 60 Vbeta and 13 Jbeta primers. Libraries were prepared by immunoSEQ multiplex PCR; TCRdb keeps only in-frame clonotypes and omits some of them. Of tens of thousands of clones detected, around 89% appear once; the ten largest clones hold about 12%. The specimen sequenced was PBMCs. This sequence originates from a woman between 25 and 40 years old in good health and CMV-seropositive. The chain uses TRBV28 and TRBJ2-7; D is unresolved. DNA for the CDR3: TGTGCCAGCTCAGGCTATTACGAGCAGTACTTC. It translates to CASSGYYEQYF.